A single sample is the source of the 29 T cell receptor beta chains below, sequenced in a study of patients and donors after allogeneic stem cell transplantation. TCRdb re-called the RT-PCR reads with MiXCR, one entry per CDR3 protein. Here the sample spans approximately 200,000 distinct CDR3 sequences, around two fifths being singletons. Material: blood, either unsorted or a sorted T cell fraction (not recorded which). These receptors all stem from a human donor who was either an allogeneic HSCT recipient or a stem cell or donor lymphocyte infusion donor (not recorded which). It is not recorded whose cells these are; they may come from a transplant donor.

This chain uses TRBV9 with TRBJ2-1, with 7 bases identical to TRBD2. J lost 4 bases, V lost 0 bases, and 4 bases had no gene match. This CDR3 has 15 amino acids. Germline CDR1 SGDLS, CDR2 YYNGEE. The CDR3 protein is CASSVDLAAYNEQFF. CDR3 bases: TGTGCCAGCAGCGTAGATCTAGCGGCTTACAATGAGCAGTTCTTC.

The DNA for the CDR3 is TGTGCCAGCAGTTACGTCCGGACTGATGAAGCTTTCTTT. The encoded protein is CASSYVRTDEAFF. The chain links TRBV6-2 or TRBV6-3 to TRBJ1-1; D not resolved. Germline CDR1 reads MNHEY; CDR2 reads SVGEGT. The CDR3 sequence is 13 residues long. Trimming cost V 2 bases and J 7 bases, with 11 bases left between them.

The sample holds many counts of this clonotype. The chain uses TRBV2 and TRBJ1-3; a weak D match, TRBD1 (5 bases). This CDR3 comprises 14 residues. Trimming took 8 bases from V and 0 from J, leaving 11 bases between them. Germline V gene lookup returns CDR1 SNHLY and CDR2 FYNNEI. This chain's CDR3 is CASASGGSGNTIYF. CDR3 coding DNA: TGTGCCAGCGCCTCGGGGGGCTCTGGAAACACCATATATTTT.

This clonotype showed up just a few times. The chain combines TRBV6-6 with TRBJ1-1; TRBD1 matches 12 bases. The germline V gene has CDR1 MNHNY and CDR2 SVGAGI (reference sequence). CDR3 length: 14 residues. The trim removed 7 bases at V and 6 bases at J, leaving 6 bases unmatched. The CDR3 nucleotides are TGTGCCAGCACCTTGGGACAGGGGGCAGCTGAAGCTTTCTTT. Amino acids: CASTLGQGAAEAFF.

The CDR3 coding sequence is TGCGCCAGCAGCCAAGATCGGTCAGGGTTTAGCAATCAGCCCCAGCATTTT. The encoded protein is CASSQDRSGFSNQPQHF. The rearrangement links TRBV4-3 to TRBJ1-5; the D gene is possibly TRBD1 (5 bases). The CDR3 is 17 amino acids. Trimming left V 0 bases short and J 0 bases short, with 12 bases between. From germline, CDR1 is LGHNA and CDR2 YSLEER.

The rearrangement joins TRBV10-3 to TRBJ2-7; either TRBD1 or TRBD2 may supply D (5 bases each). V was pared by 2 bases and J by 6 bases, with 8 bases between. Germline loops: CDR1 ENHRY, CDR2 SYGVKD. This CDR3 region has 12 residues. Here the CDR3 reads CAISEPGTEQYF. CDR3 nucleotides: TGTGCCATCAGTGAGCCAGGGACCGAGCAGTACTTC.

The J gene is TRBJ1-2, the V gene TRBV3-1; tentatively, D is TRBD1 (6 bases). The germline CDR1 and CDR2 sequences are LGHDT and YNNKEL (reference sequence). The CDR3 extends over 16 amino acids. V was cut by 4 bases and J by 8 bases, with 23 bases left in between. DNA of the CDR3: TGTGCCAGCAGCCGACGGGCAGGGGACCTGCGGGAAGGCTACACCTTC. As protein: CASSRRAGDLREGYTF.

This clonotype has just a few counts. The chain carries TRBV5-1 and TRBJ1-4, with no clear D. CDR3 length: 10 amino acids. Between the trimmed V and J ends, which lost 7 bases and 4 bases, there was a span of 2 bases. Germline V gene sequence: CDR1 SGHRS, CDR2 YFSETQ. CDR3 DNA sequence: TGCGCCAGCTTTAATGAAAAACTGTTTTTT. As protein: CASFNEKLFF.

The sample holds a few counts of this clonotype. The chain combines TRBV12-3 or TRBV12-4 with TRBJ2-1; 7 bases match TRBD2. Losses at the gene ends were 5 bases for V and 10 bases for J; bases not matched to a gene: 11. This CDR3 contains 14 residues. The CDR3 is CASSQTSAPGEQFF. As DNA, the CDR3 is TGTGCCAGCAGTCAAACTAGCGCCCCCGGCGAGCAGTTCTTC.

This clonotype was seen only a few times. The CDR3 protein is CASSPRDSRPHNSPLHF. The CDR3 DNA follows: TGTGCCAGCAGTCCCCGGGACAGCCGCCCCCATAATTCACCCCTCCACTTT. The chain has TRBV12-3 or TRBV12-4 and TRBJ1-6, with 7 bases fitting TRBD1. V gave up 5 bases and J gave up 5 bases; unmatched junction bases: 12. The CDR3 is 17 amino acids.

This CDR3 reads CASSEGDSGNTIYF. The CDR3 DNA reads TGTGCCAGCAGTGAAGGGGATTCTGGAAACACCATATATTTT. The chain links TRBV2 to TRBJ1-3; no reliable D call. V was cut by 1 base and J by 1 base, with 5 bases left in between. In germline, CDR1 is SNHLY, CDR2 FYNNEI. There are 14 residues in the CDR3.

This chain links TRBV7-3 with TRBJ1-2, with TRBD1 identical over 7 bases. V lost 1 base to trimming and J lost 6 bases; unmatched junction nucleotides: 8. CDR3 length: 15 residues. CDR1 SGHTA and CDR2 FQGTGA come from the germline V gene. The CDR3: CASSLIGDSFNGYTF. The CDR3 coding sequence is TGTGCCAGCAGCTTAATCGGGGACAGTTTTAATGGCTACACCTTC.

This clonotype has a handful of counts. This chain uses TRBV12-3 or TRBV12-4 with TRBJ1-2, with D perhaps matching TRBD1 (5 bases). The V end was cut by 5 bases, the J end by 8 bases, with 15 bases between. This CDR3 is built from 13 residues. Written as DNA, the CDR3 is TGTGCCAGCAGTCCTGGCGGGGGATTCGGCTACACCTTC. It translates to CASSPGGGFGYTF.

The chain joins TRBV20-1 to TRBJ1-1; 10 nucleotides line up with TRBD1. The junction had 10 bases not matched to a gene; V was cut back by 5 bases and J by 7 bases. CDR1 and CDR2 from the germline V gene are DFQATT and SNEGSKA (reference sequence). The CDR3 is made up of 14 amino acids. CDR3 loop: CSAGPGTGEYEAFF. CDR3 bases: TGCAGTGCTGGACCCGGGACAGGGGAATATGAAGCTTTCTTT.

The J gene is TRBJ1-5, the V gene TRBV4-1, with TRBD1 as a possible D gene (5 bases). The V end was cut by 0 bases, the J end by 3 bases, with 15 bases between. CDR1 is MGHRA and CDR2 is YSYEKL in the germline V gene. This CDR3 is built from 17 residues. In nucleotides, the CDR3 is TGCGCCAGCAGCCAAGATGGCTTGACAGTTTTCAATCAGCCCCAGCATTTT. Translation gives CASSQDGLTVFNQPQHF.

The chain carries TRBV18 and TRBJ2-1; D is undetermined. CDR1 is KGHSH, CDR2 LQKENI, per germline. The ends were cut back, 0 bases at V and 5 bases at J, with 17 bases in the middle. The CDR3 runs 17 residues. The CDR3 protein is CASSPPGLPDTDNEQFF. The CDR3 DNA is TGTGCCAGCTCACCACCGGGTCTACCTGACACAGACAATGAGCAGTTCTTC.

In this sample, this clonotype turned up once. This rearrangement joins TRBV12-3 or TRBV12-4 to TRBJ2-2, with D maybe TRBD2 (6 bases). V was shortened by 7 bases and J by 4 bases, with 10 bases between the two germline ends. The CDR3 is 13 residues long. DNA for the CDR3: TGTGCCAGCACACAGCGGGCCACCGGGGAGCTGTTTTTT. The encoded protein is CASTQRATGELFF.

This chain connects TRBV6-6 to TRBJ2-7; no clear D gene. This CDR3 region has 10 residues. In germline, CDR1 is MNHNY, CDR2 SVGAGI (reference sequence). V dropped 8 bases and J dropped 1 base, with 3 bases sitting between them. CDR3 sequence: CASVSYEQYF. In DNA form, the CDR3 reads TGTGCCAGCGTTTCCTACGAGCAGTACTTC.

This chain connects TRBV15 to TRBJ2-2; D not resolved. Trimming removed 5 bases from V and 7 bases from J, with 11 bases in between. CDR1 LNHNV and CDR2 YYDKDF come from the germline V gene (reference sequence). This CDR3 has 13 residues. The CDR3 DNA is TGTGCCACCAGCTCTGTGGGATTCGGGGAGCTGTTTTTT. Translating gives CATSSVGFGELFF. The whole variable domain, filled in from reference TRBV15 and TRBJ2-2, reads DAMVIQNPRYQVTQFGKPVTLSCSQTLNHNVMYWYQQKSSQAPKLLFHYYDKDFNNEADTPDNFQSRRPNTSFCFLDIRSPGLGDTAMYLCATSSVGFGELFFGEGSRLTVL.

This CDR3 is CASEPGGPMNTEAFF. The CDR3 DNA follows: TGTGCCAGCGAGCCCGGGGGCCCCATGAACACTGAAGCTTTCTTT. V and J are TRBV6-5 and TRBJ1-1; possibly TRBD1 for D (6 bases). The CDR3 is 15 residues long. Trimming took off 8 bases at V and 0 bases at J, with 16 bases between the two ends. The V gene's germline CDR1 is MNHEY and CDR2 SVGAGI.

CDR3 in DNA: TGTGCCAGCGGTACAGTCGGAACTGAAGCTTTCTTT. As protein: CASGTVGTEAFF. The chain has TRBV6-6 and TRBJ1-1, with D unresolved. Trimming took off 8 bases at V and 5 bases at J, with 12 bases between the two ends. This CDR3 has 12 amino acids. CDR1 is MNHNY and CDR2 is SVGAGI in the germline V gene (reference sequence).

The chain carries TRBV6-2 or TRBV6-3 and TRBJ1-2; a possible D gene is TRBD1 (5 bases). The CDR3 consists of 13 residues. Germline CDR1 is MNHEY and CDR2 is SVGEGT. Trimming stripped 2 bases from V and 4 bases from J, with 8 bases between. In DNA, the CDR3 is TGTGCCAGCAGTTACCAAACAGGCTATGGCTACACCTTC. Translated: CASSYQTGYGYTF.

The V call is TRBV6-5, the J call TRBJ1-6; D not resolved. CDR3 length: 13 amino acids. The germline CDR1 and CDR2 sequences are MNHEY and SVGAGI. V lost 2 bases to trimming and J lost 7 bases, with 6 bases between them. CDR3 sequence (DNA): TGTGCCAGCAGTTACGTGAGGAATTCACCCCTCCACTTT. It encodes CASSYVRNSPLHF.

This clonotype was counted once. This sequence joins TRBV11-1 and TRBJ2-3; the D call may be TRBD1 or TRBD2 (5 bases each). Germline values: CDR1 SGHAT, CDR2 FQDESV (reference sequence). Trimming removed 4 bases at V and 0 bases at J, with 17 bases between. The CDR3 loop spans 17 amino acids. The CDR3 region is CASSSWDQVPSTDTQYF. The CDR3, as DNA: TGTGCCAGCAGCTCCTGGGACCAAGTACCTAGCACAGATACGCAGTATTTT. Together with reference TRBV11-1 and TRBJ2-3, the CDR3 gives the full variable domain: EAEVAQSPRYKITEKSQAVAFWCDPISGHATLYWYRQILGQGPELLVQFQDESVVDDSQLPKDRFSAERLKGVDSTLKIQPAELGDSAMYLCASSSWDQVPSTDTQYFGPGTRLTVL.

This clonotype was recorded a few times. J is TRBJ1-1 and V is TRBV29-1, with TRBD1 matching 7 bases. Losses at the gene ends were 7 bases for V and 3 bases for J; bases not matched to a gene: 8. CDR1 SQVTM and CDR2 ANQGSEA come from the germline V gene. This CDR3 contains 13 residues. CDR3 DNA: TGCAGCGCCTGGGGACAGACTGACACTGAAGCTTTCTTT. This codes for CSAWGQTDTEAFF.

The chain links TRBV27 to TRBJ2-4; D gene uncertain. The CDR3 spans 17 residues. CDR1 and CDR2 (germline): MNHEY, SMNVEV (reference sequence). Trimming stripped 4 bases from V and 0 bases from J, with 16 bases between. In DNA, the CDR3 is TGTGCCAGCAGTTCGGCCCCCACAGTCCAAGCCAAAAACATTCAGTACTTC. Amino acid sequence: CASSSAPTVQAKNIQYF.

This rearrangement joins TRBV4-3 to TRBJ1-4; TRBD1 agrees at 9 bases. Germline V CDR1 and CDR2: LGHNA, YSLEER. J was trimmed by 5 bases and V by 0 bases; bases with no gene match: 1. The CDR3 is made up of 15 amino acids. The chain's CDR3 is CASSQDGQGNEKLFF. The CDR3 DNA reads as TGCGCCAGCAGCCAAGATGGACAGGGGAATGAAAAACTGTTTTTT.

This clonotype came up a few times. CDR3 coding DNA: TGTGCCAGCAGCTTAGATGTAACGGCTTACTATGGCTACACCTTC. This encodes CASSLDVTAYYGYTF. The chain couples TRBV7-9 to TRBJ1-2; no clear D gene. V was cut by 1 base and J by 3 bases, with 12 bases left in between. The CDR3 is 15 amino acids. Germline-derived CDR1 and CDR2 are SEHNR and FQNEAQ (reference sequence).

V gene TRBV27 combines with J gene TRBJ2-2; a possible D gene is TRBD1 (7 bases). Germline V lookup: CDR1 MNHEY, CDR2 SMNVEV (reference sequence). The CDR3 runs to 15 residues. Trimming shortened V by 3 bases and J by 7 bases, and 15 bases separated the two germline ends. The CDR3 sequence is CASSFRGGGNGELFF. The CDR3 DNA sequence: TGTGCCAGCAGTTTTAGAGGGGGCGGGAACGGGGAGCTGTTTTTT.